These T cell receptor beta chains were read from a single sample in a study of T cells after yellow fever vaccination. TCRdb reprocessed the 5' RACE reads via MiXCR and lists one record per CDR3 protein. Of 4,000 to 5,000 distinct CDR3 sequences in the sample, roughly 8% were seen once. The specimen was PBMCs, either bulk or a sorted T-cell subset (CD4+, CD8+, memory, or dextramer-sorted; not recorded which), collected more than 40 days after the first yellow fever vaccination. The receptors shown here come from a man aged 18 to 35 who received the YFV17D yellow fever vaccine. Both conserved end residues are part of each CDR3. D genes are given only for firm matches. Only part of the rows carry a size: once, few, many, or a class if the clone is expanded.

clone_size,j_call,d_call,v_call,cdr3_nt,cdr3_aa
many,TRBJ2-5,-,TRBV5-8,TGTGCCAGCAGCCGGGCTGGGTTGTACCAAGAGACCCAGTACTTC,CASSRAGLYQETQYF
many,TRBJ2-7,-,TRBV18,TGTGCCAGCTCCCTACCACGAGGACGGAGCTCCTACGAGCAGTACTTC,CASSLPRGRSSYEQYF
many,TRBJ1-2,-,TRBV18,TGTGCCAGCTCACGGTCACCCCGGGACACCTATGGCTACACCTTC,CASSRSPRDTYGYTF
many,TRBJ2-1,-,TRBV7-2,TGTGCCAGCAGCCCCCGGCAGGGATGGTATGAGCAGTTCTTC,CASSPRQGWYEQFF
many,TRBJ2-1,-,TRBV7-2,TGTGCCAGCAGAAGACCAGGGTACAATGAGCAGTTCTTC,CASRRPGYNEQFF
many,TRBJ1-5,-,TRBV30,TGTGCCTGGAGCCTGACTATTAGCAATCAGCCCCAGCATTTT,CAWSLTISNQPQHF
many,TRBJ2-1,-,TRBV6-1,TGTGCCAGCATGAAGAGCGGTGAGCAGTTCTTC,CASMKSGEQFF
many,TRBJ2-3,TRBD2,TRBV18,TGTGCCAGCTCACCGCCGGCGGGGGGGCCGCCGGGAACAGATACGCAGTATTTT,CASSPPAGGPPGTDTQYF
many,TRBJ2-2,-,TRBV12-3/TRBV12-4,TGTGCCAGCAGTTTAGGTTCTATGGGGACCGGGGAGCTGTTTTTT,CASSLGSMGTGELFF
many,TRBJ2-1,-,TRBV5-8,TGTGCCAGCAGCTTGGGGGGCAGGGTCCACAATGAGCAGTTCTTC,CASSLGGRVHNEQFF
many,TRBJ1-4,-,TRBV6-1,TGTGCCAGCAGTGAACGTGTGGGTTTCGGTGAAAAACTGTTTTTT,CASSERVGFGEKLFF
many,TRBJ2-3,-,TRBV5-1,TGCGCCAGCAGCATTACGGTTGCAGATACGCAGTATTTT,CASSITVADTQYF
medium-sized,TRBJ2-3,TRBD2,TRBV20-1,TGCAGTGCTAGACCGTCCCCACTAGCGGGGGCCCTCGCGGATACGCAGTATTTT,CSARPSPLAGALADTQYF
medium-sized,TRBJ1-1,-,TRBV20-1,TGCAGTGCTAGAGTGAACGAGGGGACTGAAGCTTTCTTT,CSARVNEGTEAFF
many,TRBJ2-7,-,TRBV19,TGTGCCAGTAGTGCTAGCTCCTACGAGCAGTACTTC,CASSASSYEQYF
many,TRBJ2-2,-,TRBV4-1,TGCGCCAGCAGCCAAGATCTCGGCAGGGGAGGTTCCGGGGAGCTGTTTTTT,CASSQDLGRGGSGELFF
many,TRBJ1-1,-,TRBV2,TGTGCCAGCAGTGACTCGGGGGACGCTGAAGCTTTCTTT,CASSDSGDAEAFF
many,TRBJ2-5,-,TRBV25-1,TGTGCCAGCAGTGAATATGTGAGGCAAGAGACCCAGTACTTC,CASSEYVRQETQYF
many,TRBJ2-7,-,TRBV7-3,TGTGCCAGCAGCGCCGCGGGGACCTACGAGCAGTACTTC,CASSAAGTYEQYF
many,TRBJ2-7,-,TRBV12-3/TRBV12-4,TGTGCCAGCAGTTTAGCGGTCTTCTACGAGCAGTACTTC,CASSLAVFYEQYF
many,TRBJ2-1,-,TRBV24-1,TGTGCCACCAGTGATCTTAGGTATGAGCAGTTCTTC,CATSDLRYEQFF
medium-sized,TRBJ1-4,-,TRBV6-5,TGTGCCAGCAGTTACCGCTTTAATGGTTTTAATGAAAACCTGTTTTTT,CASSYRFNGFNENLFF
many,TRBJ2-1,-,TRBV11-2,TGTGCCAGCAGCTTTGACGGGGGCCCCTACAATGAGCAGTTCTTC,CASSFDGGPYNEQFF
many,TRBJ2-3,TRBD2,TRBV24-1,TGTGCCACCAGTGATTTGTGGACTAGCGGTTCAAGCACAGATACGCAGTATTTT,CATSDLWTSGSSTDTQYF
medium-sized,TRBJ2-1,TRBD1,TRBV7-2,TGTGCCAGCAGCCTATTAGGGGGACAGGGGATGTTGGTTGGGTACAATGAGCAGTTCTTC,CASSLLGGQGMLVGYNEQFF
many,TRBJ1-5,-,TRBV15,TGTGCCACCAGCCCACAGGGACAGCCCCAGCATTTT,CATSPQGQPQHF
-,TRBJ2-3,-,TRBV12-3/TRBV12-4,TGTGCCCTCTGTTTAGCGGCAATTCATCCCGACACAGATACGCAGTATTTT,CALCLAAIHPDTDTQYF
many,TRBJ2-3,TRBD2,TRBV4-1,TGCGCCAGCAGCCAAGGGGAATGGCGGGGGGGCGGAGGTACGCAGTATTTT,CASSQGEWRGGGGTQYF
many,TRBJ2-1,-,TRBV6-5,TGTGCCAGCAGTTACTGGACCGACAGGCAGACCTACAATGAGCAGTTCTTC,CASSYWTDRQTYNEQFF
many,TRBJ2-1,TRBD2,TRBV2,TGTGCCAGCAGGATCGAGCGGGGGCACAGCTCCTACAATGAGCAGTTCTTC,CASRIERGHSSYNEQFF
many,TRBJ2-1,TRBD2,TRBV7-3,TGTGCCAGCAGCCCCACGGGGGGGCCATACAATGAGCAGTTCTTC,CASSPTGGPYNEQFF
many,TRBJ2-1,TRBD2,TRBV5-1,TGCGCCAGCAGCTTTCGGAGCGGGGGGGACAATGAGCAGTTCTTC,CASSFRSGGDNEQFF
many,TRBJ1-4,-,TRBV29-1,TGCAGCGTTGCCGACGGTGAAAAACTGTTTTTT,CSVADGEKLFF
many,TRBJ1-5,TRBD1,TRBV6-1,TGTGCCAGCAGTGGTTCGACAGGGGCGAAGAATCAGCCCCAGCATTTT,CASSGSTGAKNQPQHF
many,TRBJ2-3,TRBD1,TRBV7-3,TGTGCCAGCAGCTGGGGACAGGGAACCGATACGCAGTATTTT,CASSWGQGTDTQYF
medium-sized,TRBJ2-1,TRBD1,TRBV5-1,TGCGCCAGCAGCTTTTCCGGGACAGGGAACAATGAGCAGTTCTTC,CASSFSGTGNNEQFF
many,TRBJ2-7,TRBD2,TRBV19,TGTGCCAGTAGTATACTAGCGGGGGAGTCCTACGAGCAGTACTTC,CASSILAGESYEQYF
few,TRBJ2-7,-,TRBV7-2,TGTGCCAGCAGCTTAGATAGGGGGGCGCGTTACGAGCAGTACTTC,CASSLDRGARYEQYF
many,TRBJ2-3,-,TRBV5-1,TGCGCCAGCAGCTTCCAGGACGGACGCAGGGATACGCAGTATTTT,CASSFQDGRRDTQYF
many,TRBJ2-3,-,TRBV7-2,TGTGCCAGCAGCTTAGCTCGACCGGGGGGCACAGATACGCAGTATTTT,CASSLARPGGTDTQYF
many,TRBJ1-2,TRBD1,TRBV3-1,TGTGCCAGCAGCCTTAATTTCGCAGGGGGCGGCTACACCTTC,CASSLNFAGGGYTF
many,TRBJ2-2,-,TRBV19,TGTGCCAGTAGCAGATACCGGGACTCCACCGGGGAGCTGTTTTTT,CASSRYRDSTGELFF
-,TRBJ2-7,TRBD2,TRBV3-1,TGTGCCAGCAGCCAACTGGTAGCGGGGAACGAGCAGTACTTC,CASSQLVAGNEQYF
-,TRBJ2-2,-,TRBV6-2/TRBV6-3,TGTGCCAGCAGGACCTCGGGCAGCGGGGAGCTGTTTTTT,CASRTSGSGELFF
many,TRBJ1-1,-,TRBV6-1,TGTGCCAGCAGTGACAGGAACACACCGAACACTGAAGCTTTCTTT,CASSDRNTPNTEAFF
many,TRBJ1-2,-,TRBV5-1,TGCGCCAGCAGCCTACGGACAGCACACTATGGCTACACCTTC,CASSLRTAHYGYTF
medium-sized,TRBJ2-1,-,TRBV23-1,TGCGCCAGCAGTCAATCGAAGGGTGAGCAGTTCTTC,CASSQSKGEQFF
many,TRBJ2-2,TRBD1,TRBV6-5,TGTGCCAGCAGTTATCGGGACAGGGGTCGCGGGGAGCTGTTTTTT,CASSYRDRGRGELFF
many,TRBJ2-3,-,TRBV20-1,TGCAGTGCTAGCTCTAGGCTGTCCACAGATACGCAGTATTTT,CSASSRLSTDTQYF
many,TRBJ2-1,-,TRBV7-3,TGTGCCAGCAGCCCCCCTGGAGGGGCCTACAATGAGCAGTTCTTC,CASSPPGGAYNEQFF
many,TRBJ2-3,-,TRBV7-8,TGTGCCAGCAGCCAGGGGGGAGATACGCAGTATTTT,CASSQGGDTQYF